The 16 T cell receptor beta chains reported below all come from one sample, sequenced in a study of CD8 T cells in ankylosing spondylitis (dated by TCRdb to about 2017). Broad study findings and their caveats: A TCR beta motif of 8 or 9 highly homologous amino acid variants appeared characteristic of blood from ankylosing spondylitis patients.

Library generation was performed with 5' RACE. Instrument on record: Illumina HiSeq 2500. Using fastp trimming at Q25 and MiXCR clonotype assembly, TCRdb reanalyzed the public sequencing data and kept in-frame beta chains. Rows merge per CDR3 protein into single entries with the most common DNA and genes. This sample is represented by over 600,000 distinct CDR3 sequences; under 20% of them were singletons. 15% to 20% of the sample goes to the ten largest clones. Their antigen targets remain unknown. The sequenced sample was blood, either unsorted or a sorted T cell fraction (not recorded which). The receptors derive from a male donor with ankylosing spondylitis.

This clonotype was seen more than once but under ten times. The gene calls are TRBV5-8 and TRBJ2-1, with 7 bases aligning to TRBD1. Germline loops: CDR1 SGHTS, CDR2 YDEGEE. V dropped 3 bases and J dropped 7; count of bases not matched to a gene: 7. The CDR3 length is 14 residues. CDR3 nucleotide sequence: TGTGCCAGCAGCTATGACAGGGTTTTGAATGAGCAGTTCTTC. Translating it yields CASSYDRVLNEQFF.

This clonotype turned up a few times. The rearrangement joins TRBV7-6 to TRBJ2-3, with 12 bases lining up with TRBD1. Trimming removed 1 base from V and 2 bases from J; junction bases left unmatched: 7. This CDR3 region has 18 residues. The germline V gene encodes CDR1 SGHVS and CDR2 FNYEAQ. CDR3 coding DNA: TGTGCCAGCAGCTTAGTAGGCGGGACAGGGGGCAACACAGATACGCAGTATTTT. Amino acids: CASSLVGGTGGNTDTQYF. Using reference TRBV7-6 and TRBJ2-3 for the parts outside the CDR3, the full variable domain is GAGVSQSPRYKVTKRGQDVALRCDPISGHVSLYWYRQALGQGPEFLTYFNYEAQQDKSGLPNDRFSAERPEGSISTLTIQRTEQRDSAMYRCASSLVGGTGGNTDTQYFGPGTRLTVL.

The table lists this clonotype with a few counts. DNA of the CDR3: TGTGCCAGCAGTTGGGACAGGGGGAGCACTGAAGCTTTCTTT. Translation gives CASSWDRGSTEAFF. V usage is TRBV27 and J usage is TRBJ1-1; TRBD1 agrees at 11 bases. Germline loops: CDR1 MNHEY, CDR2 SMNVEV (reference sequence). V shed 4 bases, J shed 4 bases, and the junction held 2 bases outside the gene matches. The CDR3 length is 14 residues.

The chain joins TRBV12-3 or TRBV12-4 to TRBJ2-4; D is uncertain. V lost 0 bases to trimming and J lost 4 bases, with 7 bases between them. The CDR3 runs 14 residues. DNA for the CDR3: TGTGCCAGCAGTTTAGCGTCAACTAAAAACATTCAGTACTTC. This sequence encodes CASSLASTKNIQYF.

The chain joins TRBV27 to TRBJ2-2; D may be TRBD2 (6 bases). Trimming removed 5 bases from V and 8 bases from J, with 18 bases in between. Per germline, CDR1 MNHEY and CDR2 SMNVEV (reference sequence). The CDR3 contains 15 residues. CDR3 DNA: TGTGCCAGCAGTCCGGGACTTCCGAACGGGGGGGAGCTGTTTTTT. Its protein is CASSPGLPNGGELFF.

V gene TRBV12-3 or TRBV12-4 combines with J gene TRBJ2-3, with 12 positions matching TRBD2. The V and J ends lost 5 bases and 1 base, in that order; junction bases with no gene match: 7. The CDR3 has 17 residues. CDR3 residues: CASSVGLAGWGTDTQYF. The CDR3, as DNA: TGTGCCAGCAGTGTGGGACTAGCGGGCTGGGGCACAGATACGCAGTATTTT.

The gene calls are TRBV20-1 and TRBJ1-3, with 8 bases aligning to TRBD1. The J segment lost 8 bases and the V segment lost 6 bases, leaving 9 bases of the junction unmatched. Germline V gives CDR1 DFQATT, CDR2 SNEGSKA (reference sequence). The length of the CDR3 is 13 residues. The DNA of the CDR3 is TGCAGTGCCGCAGCGGGACAGGACCACACCATATATTTT. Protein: CSAAAGQDHTIYF.

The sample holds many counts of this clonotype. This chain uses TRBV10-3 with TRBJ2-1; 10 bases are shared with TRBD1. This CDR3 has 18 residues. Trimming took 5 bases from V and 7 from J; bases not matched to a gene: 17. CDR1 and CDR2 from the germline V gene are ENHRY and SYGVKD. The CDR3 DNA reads TGTGCCATCAGTCCCGGGACAGGGGTTGGGCGGGAGTGGAATGAGCAGTTCTTC. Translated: CAISPGTGVGREWNEQFF.

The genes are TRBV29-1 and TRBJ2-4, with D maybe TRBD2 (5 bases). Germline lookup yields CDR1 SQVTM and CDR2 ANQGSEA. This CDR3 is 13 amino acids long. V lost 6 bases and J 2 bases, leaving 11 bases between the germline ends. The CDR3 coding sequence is TGCAGCGTGGCCGGGGAAACCAAAAACATTCAGTACTTC. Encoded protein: CSVAGETKNIQYF.

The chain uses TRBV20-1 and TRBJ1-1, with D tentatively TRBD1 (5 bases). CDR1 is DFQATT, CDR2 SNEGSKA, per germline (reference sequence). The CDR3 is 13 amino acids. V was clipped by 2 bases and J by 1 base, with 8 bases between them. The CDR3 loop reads CSARRDANTEAFF. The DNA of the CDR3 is TGCAGTGCTAGAAGGGACGCGAACACTGAAGCTTTCTTT.

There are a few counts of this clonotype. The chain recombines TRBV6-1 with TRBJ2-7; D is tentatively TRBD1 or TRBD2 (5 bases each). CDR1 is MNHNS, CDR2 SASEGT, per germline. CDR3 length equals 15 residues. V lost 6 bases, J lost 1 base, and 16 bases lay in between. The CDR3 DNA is TGTGCCAGCAGACGATCGGGGCTGGGTTCCTACGAGCAGTACTTC. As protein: CASRRSGLGSYEQYF.

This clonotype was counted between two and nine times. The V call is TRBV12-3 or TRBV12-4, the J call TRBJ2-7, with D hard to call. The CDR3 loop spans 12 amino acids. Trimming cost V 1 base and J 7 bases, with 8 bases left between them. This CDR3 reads CASSLEVVEQYF. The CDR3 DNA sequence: TGTGCCAGCAGTTTAGAGGTGGTTGAGCAGTACTTC.

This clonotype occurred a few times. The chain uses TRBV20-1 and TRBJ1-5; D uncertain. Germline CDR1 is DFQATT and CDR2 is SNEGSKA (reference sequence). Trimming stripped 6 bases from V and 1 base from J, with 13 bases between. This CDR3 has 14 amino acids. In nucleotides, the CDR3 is TGCAGTGCCAGAACAGCCACCAGCAATCAGCCCCAGCATTTT. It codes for CSARTATSNQPQHF.

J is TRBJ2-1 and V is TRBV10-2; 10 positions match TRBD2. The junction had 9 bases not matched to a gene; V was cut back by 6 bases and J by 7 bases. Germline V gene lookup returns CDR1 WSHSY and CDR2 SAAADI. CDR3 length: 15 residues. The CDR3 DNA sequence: TGCGCCAGCAGGATCAGCGGGGGGGCGGGGAATGAGCAGTTCTTC. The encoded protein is CASRISGGAGNEQFF.

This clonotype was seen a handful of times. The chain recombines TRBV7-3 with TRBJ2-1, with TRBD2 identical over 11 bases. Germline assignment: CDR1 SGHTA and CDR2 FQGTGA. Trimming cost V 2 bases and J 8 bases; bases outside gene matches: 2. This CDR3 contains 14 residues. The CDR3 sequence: CASSLGSGGDEQFF. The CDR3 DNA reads TGTGCCAGCAGCTTAGGTAGCGGGGGGGATGAGCAGTTCTTC. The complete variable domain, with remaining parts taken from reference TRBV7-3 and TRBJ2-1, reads GAGVSQTPSNKVTEKGKYVELRCDPISGHTALYWYRQSLGQGPEFLIYFQGTGAADDSGLPNDRFFAVRPEGSVSTLKIQRTERGDSAVYLCASSLGSGGDEQFFGPGTRLTVL.

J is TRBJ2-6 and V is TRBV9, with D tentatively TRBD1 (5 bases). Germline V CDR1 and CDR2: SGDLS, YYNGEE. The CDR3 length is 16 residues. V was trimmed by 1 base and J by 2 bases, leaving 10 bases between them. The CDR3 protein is CASSVLGQTGANVLTF. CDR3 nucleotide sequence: TGTGCCAGCAGCGTATTAGGACAAACTGGGGCCAACGTCCTGACTTTC. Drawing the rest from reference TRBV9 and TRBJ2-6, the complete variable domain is DSGVTQTPKHLITATGQRVTLRCSPRSGDLSVYWYQQSLDQGLQFLIQYYNGEERAKGNILERFSAQQFPDLHSELNLSSLELGDSALYFCASSVLGQTGANVLTFGAGSRLTVL.